This T cell receptor (beta chain) comes out of a study of tumor-infiltrating lymphocytes in primary liver carcinoma. This clonotype has just a few counts. Using a constant-region primer together with ProtoScript II reverse transcriptase, TCR beta cDNA was made from about 490 ng of total RNA. Researchers made the TCR beta libraries by running three nested multiplex PCR rounds with slightly modified ARM-PCR. The two initial PCR rounds, about 9 cycles each, used TRBV1-TRBV30 forward and C-beta reverse primers. A single record per CDR3 protein comes from TCRdb applying MiXCR to the multiplex PCR reads. The sample includes hundreds of thousands of distinct CDR3 sequences, around three fifths of them seen just once. It was unsorted whole blood that yielded blood RNA, and germline DNA was also extracted. Germline V CDR1 and CDR2: SGHRS, YFSETQ. The germline V and J ends were trimmed by 0 bases and 8 bases, with 8 bases remaining between them. The CDR3 runs to 13 residues.

Sequencing was performed on peripheral blood. This TCR was recovered from a woman under 40 with primary liver carcinoma and hepatitis B virus infection. The chain has TRBV5-1 and TRBJ1-4; D unresolved. The CDR3 nucleotides read TGCGCCAGCAGCTTGGTCGGGAACGAAAAACTGTTTTTT. This gives the protein CASSLVGNEKLFF.